This entry lists 26 T cell receptor beta chains sequenced from one sample in a study of shared clonotypes between healthy human individuals. Produced via immunoSEQ multiplex PCR; TCRdb's table is partial and in-frame only. Of 2 million to 3 million clones listed, 93% are singletons. The sequencing sample was made of naive CD4+ T cells from PBMCs. Described subset: CD45RA+ positively selected. These receptors originate from a man between 18 and 35 years old in good health. Some clones in this sample may be carry-over from other donors' samples.

V usage is TRBV4-1 and J usage is TRBJ2-5, with D possibly TRBD1 on 5 matching bases. CDR1 MGHRA and CDR2 YSYEKL come from the germline V gene. The CDR3 consists of 14 residues. Trimming pared 1 base from V and 2 bases from J, leaving 8 bases between. The CDR3 loop reads CASSQVGPQETQYF. CDR3 nucleotide sequence: TGCGCCAGCAGCCAAGTGGGGCCGCAAGAGACCCAGTACTTC.

The genes are TRBV19 and TRBJ1-2; no reliable D call. Per the germline V gene, CDR1 is LNHDA and CDR2 is SQIVND (reference sequence). This CDR3 contains 13 residues. Trimming left V 2 bases short and J 4 bases short, with 8 bases between. CDR3 amino acids: CASSISPIYGYTF. The CDR3, as DNA: TGTGCCAGTAGTATAAGTCCGATCTATGGCTACACCTTC.

This clone was picked up one time. The CDR3, as DNA: TGTGCCAGTAACGCCGAGACACCGAGCTACAATGAGCAGTTCTTC. It translates to CASNAETPSYNEQFF. This chain links TRBV25-1 with TRBJ2-1, with no clear D. The CDR3 runs to 15 residues. The germline V and J ends were trimmed by 9 bases and 3 bases, with 18 bases remaining between them. Germline-derived CDR1 and CDR2 are MGHDK and SYGVNS.

J is TRBJ2-7 and V is TRBV28, with 11 bases aligning to TRBD2. Germline lookup yields CDR1 MDHEN and CDR2 SYDVKM. The CDR3 consists of 15 residues. Unmatched junction bases numbered 5, after V lost 5 bases and J lost 2 bases. The CDR3 bases are TGTGCCAGCAGTAAATATAGCGGGGGGGCCTACGAGCAGTACTTC. Amino acids: CASSKYSGGAYEQYF.

The chain uses TRBV6-1 and TRBJ2-7; TRBD2 matches 9 bases. The germline V gene encodes CDR1 MNHNS and CDR2 SASEGT. Losses at the gene ends were 6 bases for V and 4 bases for J; bases not matched to a gene: 4. CDR3 length: 13 amino acids. CDR3 in amino acids: CASRRAGGYEQYF. CDR3 coding DNA: TGTGCCAGCAGGCGTGCGGGAGGGTACGAGCAGTACTTC.

The V call is TRBV28, the J call TRBJ1-5; tentative D call: TRBD1 (6 bases). V was shortened by 10 bases and J by 1 base, with 8 bases between the two germline ends. This CDR3 has 12 amino acids. Germline lookup yields CDR1 MDHEN and CDR2 SYDVKM. CDR3 in DNA: TGTGCCATTCAGGGGAGCAATCAGCCCCAGCATTTT. Translated, it gives CAIQGSNQPQHF.

The genes are TRBV28 and TRBJ1-3; D might be TRBD1 (5 bases). Germline V gene sequence: CDR1 MDHEN, CDR2 SYDVKM. V was shortened by 3 bases and J by 0 bases, with 15 bases between the two germline ends. The CDR3 is 17 residues long. The CDR3 DNA is TGTGCCAGCAGTTTTTCCGGGACGATCTACTCTGGAAACACCATATATTTT. Its translation is CASSFSGTIYSGNTIYF.

This clone was observed a single time. A junction boundary mismatches the germline segment, possibly from a read error. This chain connects TRBV7-6 to TRBJ2-7; the D gene is possibly TRBD1 (5 bases). The CDR3 sequence is 15 residues long. CDR1 is SGHVS, CDR2 FNYEAQ, per germline. CDR3 sequence reads: CASSLAPGDSGNLEF. The CDR3, as DNA: TGTGCCAGCAGCTTAGCGCCAGGCGACAGTGGCAATTTGGAATTC.

The chain couples TRBV19 to TRBJ2-7, with unresolved D. Germline V gene sequence: CDR1 LNHDA, CDR2 SQIVND (reference sequence). CDR3 length: 12 residues. V was trimmed by 5 bases and J by 1 base, leaving 6 bases between them. The CDR3 DNA reads as TGTGCCAGTAGTGATTTGTCCTACGAGCAGTACTTC. Residues: CASSDLSYEQYF.

With respect to this clone: The CDR3 does not end in the conserved phenylalanine or tryptophan, so this is likely a read error. The DNA is omitted, as the CDR3 cannot be located on it reliably, and the CDR3 follows TCRdb's listing. The chain couples TRBV2 to TRBJ2-7; the table's D call, TRBD1, was not checked against the DNA. The CDR3 has 12 residues if both end residues are counted. Germline assignment: CDR1 SNHLY and CDR2 FYNNEI. CDR3 amino acids: CASSLVGQGQDY.

This clone was seen more than once but under ten times. Distinct nucleotide sequences in the sample also encode this CDR3. The rearrangement joins TRBV27 to TRBJ1-2; no firm D call. The germline CDR1 and CDR2 sequences are MNHEY and SMNVEV (reference sequence). The CDR3 contains 13 residues. Trimming removed 2 bases from V and 2 bases from J, with 6 bases in between. CDR3: CASSLTVNYGYTF. DNA of the CDR3: TGTGCCAGCAGTTTAACGGTCAACTATGGCTACACCTTC.

The gene calls are TRBV6-1 and TRBJ2-1; D might be TRBD1 (6 bases). V was pared by 2 bases and J by 1 base, with 12 bases between. The CDR3 length is 16 residues. Looked up from germline, CDR1 is MNHNS and CDR2 is SASEGT. In DNA form, the CDR3 reads TGTGCCAGCAGTGAATTTGTGGGGGCATCCTACAATGAGCAGTTCTTC. It encodes CASSEFVGASYNEQFF.

The chain is built from TRBV5-6 and TRBJ2-4, with D maybe TRBD2 (6 bases). V lost 4 bases and J lost 8, with 16 bases in between. CDR1 SGHDT and CDR2 YYEEEE come from the germline V gene. The CDR3 consists of 14 residues. The CDR3 here is CASSAGLQRDIQYF. The CDR3 nucleotides are TGTGCCAGCAGCGCCGGTCTTCAGCGGGACATTCAGTACTTC.

With regard to this clone: Other nucleotide sequences in the sample specify the same CDR3. The chain is built from TRBV7-9 and TRBJ2-7, with 7 nucleotides matching TRBD2. V trimming: 5 bases; J trimming: 1 base; junction bases outside the gene matches: 2. CDR1 SEHNR and CDR2 FQNEAQ come from the germline V gene (reference sequence). The CDR3 loop spans 13 amino acids. This CDR3 is CASSRTSSYEQYF. The CDR3 nucleotides are TGTGCCAGCAGCCGGACTAGTTCCTACGAGCAGTACTTC.

The chain combines TRBV18 with TRBJ2-3; 7 nucleotides align to TRBD1. The CDR3 is 16 amino acids. Germline V gives CDR1 KGHSH, CDR2 LQKENI. J gave up 3 bases and V 2 bases, and 8 bases lay outside the gene matches. The CDR3 reads CASSPIGDSGTDTQYF. CDR3 sequence (DNA): TGTGCCAGCTCACCAATCGGGGACAGTGGGACAGATACGCAGTATTTT.

Points on this clone: The same CDR3 is also encoded by other DNA sequences in this sample. The rearrangement joins TRBV28 to TRBJ1-1; D is uncertain. This CDR3 is built from 11 residues. V lost 6 bases, J lost 3 bases, and 5 bases lay in between. The V gene's germline CDR1 is MDHEN and CDR2 SYDVKM. The CDR3 DNA reads as TGTGCCAGCAGCGGGTACACTGAAGCTTTCTTT. This gives the protein CASSGYTEAFF.

This clone was detected once. CDR3 in amino acids: CASSLGPTGGSTDTQYF. The CDR3 DNA is TGTGCCAGCAGCTTGGGACCCACAGGGGGTAGCACAGATACGCAGTATTTT. V is TRBV5-4 and J is TRBJ2-3; 8 bases map to TRBD1. Germline trimming cut 0 bases from V and 0 bases from J; bases unmatched to any gene: 6. CDR3 length equals 17 residues. Germline V gene lookup returns CDR1 SGHNT and CDR2 YYREEE (reference sequence).

The chain couples TRBV10-3 to TRBJ1-2, with 8 bases aligning to TRBD1. The CDR3 has 13 residues. The germline CDR1 and CDR2 sequences are ENHRY and SYGVKD. Unmatched junction bases numbered 4, after V lost 6 bases and J lost 4 bases. CDR3 loop: CAIRYRGIYGYTF. In DNA form, the CDR3 reads TGTGCCATCAGATACAGGGGGATCTATGGCTACACCTTC.

The rearrangement joins TRBV5-1 to TRBJ1-2, with D uncertain. The germline V and J ends were trimmed by 0 bases and 4 bases, with 10 bases remaining between them. Germline lookup yields CDR1 SGHRS and CDR2 YFSETQ. This CDR3 contains 14 residues. CDR3 bases: TGCGCCAGCAGCTTGGACAGCTCCCTCTATGGCTACACCTTC. Translating gives CASSLDSSLYGYTF. Full variable domain (missing parts from reference TRBV5-1 and TRBJ1-2): KAGVTQTPRYLIKTRGQQVTLSCSPISGHRSVSWYQQTPGQGLQFLFEYFSETQRNKGNFPGRFSGRQFSNSRSEMNVSTLELGDSALYLCASSLDSSLYGYTFGSGTRLTVV.

The rearrangement links TRBV19 to TRBJ1-2, with D hard to call. The ends were cut back, 5 bases at V and 1 base at J, with 11 bases in the middle. In germline, CDR1 is LNHDA, CDR2 SQIVND (reference sequence). CDR3 length: 14 residues. CDR3 sequence (DNA): TGTGCCAGTAGTGTCTGGCAGCTTAACTATGGCTACACCTTC. Residues: CASSVWQLNYGYTF.

V gene TRBV15 combines with J gene TRBJ2-5; TRBD2 matches 9 bases. Trimming at V came to 8 bases and at J to 3 bases, leaving 10 bases not matched to a gene. CDR1 LNHNV and CDR2 YYDKDF come from the germline V gene (reference sequence). This CDR3 region has 15 residues. The CDR3 protein is CATHPGGREEETQYF. CDR3 coding DNA: TGTGCCACCCACCCTGGCGGGAGGGAGGAAGAGACCCAGTACTTC.

The chain uses TRBV2 and TRBJ2-1, with unresolved D. V lost 7 bases to trimming and J lost 4 bases, with 8 bases between them. The CDR3 sequence is 12 residues long. CDR1 is SNHLY, CDR2 FYNNEI, per germline. The CDR3 nucleotides are TGTGCCAGCATGATGCAGTACAATGAGCAGTTCTTC. Translation: CASMMQYNEQFF.

The rearrangement links TRBV19 to TRBJ2-6; TRBD1 aligns across 10 bases. This CDR3 comprises 16 residues. The trim removed 9 bases at V and 0 bases at J, leaving 5 bases unmatched. Looked up from germline, CDR1 is LNHDA and CDR2 is SQIVND (reference sequence). CDR3 DNA: TGTGCCAGCCGGGACAGGGGCTACTCTGGGGCCAACGTCCTGACTTTC. Amino acids: CASRDRGYSGANVLTF.

The chain carries TRBV5-1 and TRBJ2-3; no definite D call. V gave up 2 bases and J gave up 6 bases, with 7 bases separating them. Looked up from germline, CDR1 is SGHRS and CDR2 is YFSETQ. The CDR3 contains 12 residues. The CDR3 region has the DNA TGCGCCAGCAGCTTCCTCCGGGATACGCAGTATTTT. Translation: CASSFLRDTQYF.

This chain uses TRBV7-9 with TRBJ2-2; 11 positions match TRBD2. The germline gives CDR1 SEHNR, CDR2 FQNEAQ (reference sequence). V trimming: 5 bases; J trimming: 2 bases; junction bases outside the gene matches: 4. The CDR3 contains 16 residues. For the CDR3, the DNA is TGTGCCAGCAGCATACTAGCGGGAGTTAACACCGGGGAGCTGTTTTTT. Its protein product is CASSILAGVNTGELFF.

As for this clone: At the DNA level, this CDR3 is encoded by other sequences in the same sample as well. This sequence joins TRBV18 and TRBJ2-5, with 7 bases aligning to TRBD1. This CDR3 is built from 13 residues. V dropped 6 bases and J dropped 2; count of bases not matched to a gene: 3. Germline CDR1 is KGHSH and CDR2 is LQKENI. DNA of the CDR3: TGTGCCAGCTCCCCGGGACAGCAAGAGACCCAGTACTTC. It translates to CASSPGQQETQYF. Filled out from reference TRBV18 and TRBJ2-5, the complete variable domain reads NAGVMQNPRHLVRRRGQEARLRCSPMKGHSHVYWYRQLPEEGLKFMVYLQKENIIDESGMPKERFSAEFPKEGPSILRIQQVVRGDSAAYFCASSPGQQETQYFGPGTRLLVL.